This T cell receptor beta chain appears in the sequencing data of a study of regulatory T cells in long-lasting Graves disease (dated by TCRdb to about 2021). Regarding the research as a whole: Newly diagnosed Graves' disease patients had taken antithyroid drugs for less than 3 months. The study was registered as a clinical trial and conducted in China. A total of roughly 35 samples underwent TCR sequencing: some 13 from persistent and roughly 20 from newly diagnosed Graves' disease patients. This study used TCR sequencing and RNA sequencing of peripheral blood to compare persistent Graves' disease patients against newly diagnosed Graves' disease patients.

Library method: multiplex PCR. Sequenced using an Illumina HiSeq 4000. TCR beta libraries were built with iRepertoire HTBI primers and Arm-PCR amplification of CDR3 regions. Gel purification was performed on PCR products prior to sequencing. The study's own analysis went as follows. Gene usage analysis of CDR3 amino acid clonotypes used the approximately 62 TRBV and more than 13 TRBJ segments found across samples. COPE and FqMerger were used to merge filtered high-quality paired reads into contigs. Contigs were aligned with BLAST to IMGT TRBV, TRBD and TRBJ reference genes, and CDR3 was defined per IMGT. Highly expanded clones were defined as clonotypes with a frequency above 0.1%. Shannon entropy was used to measure repertoire diversity, and the Gini coefficient was used to measure V-J evenness. A clonotype found in more than one individual was treated as public. TCRdb's own reprocessing of the public reads used fastp at Q25 and MiXCR and kept productive beta chains. Each entry merges the rows of one CDR3 protein and shows their most common DNA and genes. TCRdb, not the authors, supplied the V and J calls. This sample is represented by some 490,000 distinct CDR3 sequences; approximately 12% of them were singletons. Approximately 9% of the sample is in the top ten clones.

This clonotype was seen a few times. Its antigen is unknown. Per-nucleotide qualities are absent, and no much larger clonotype sits a single base away. Spanning cysteine to phenylalanine, the CDR3 consists of 12 amino acids. Of all the DNA, just the CDR3 is kept, 36 bases in frame from base 1. Reading the germline V gene (reference sequence) gives CDR1 SEHNR and CDR2 FQNEAQ. V is pruned by 5 bases and J by 9 bases, leaving 6 bases of the junction without a gene match. Reading the label with the study, this specimen's time point is: newly diagnosed GD, antithyroid drugs for less than 3 months. RNA was extracted from PBMCs in TRIzol for both TCR sequencing and RNA sequencing. The diagnosis of Graves' disease was made according to American Thyroid Association guidelines. Patients for the study were recruited at an endocrinology department in Xi'an, China. Each patient gave 7 to 9.5 milliliters of peripheral blood, collected in an EDTA anticoagulant tube. Ficoll Paque Plus density gradient separation was used to isolate PBMCs, and no further T cell sorting was done. An Agilent 2100 Bioanalyzer and agarose gel were used to check RNA quality, while a NanoDrop 2000 measured RNA concentration.

Beyond this particular receptor, the publication reports: Persistent Graves' disease patients showed lower TCR Shannon entropy and fewer highly expanded clones than newly diagnosed patients, suggesting clonal expansion. The small sample size was acknowledged by the authors as a limitation that may reduce accuracy. Preferential use of TRBV28, TRBJ1-2 and TRBJ2-5 was observed in persistent disease, whereas TRBV20-1 and TRBJ2-1 were favored in newly diagnosed disease. The study examined only peripheral blood because the primary lesion, thyroid tissue, could not be accessed. Sequencing and analysis were limited to the TCR beta chain. A larger number of public clonotypes was shared among persistent patients (fewer than 3,000) than among newly diagnosed patients (roughly 970).

These same data were also listed under a study on T cells in Graves' hyperthyroidism and ophthalmopathy. In that second paper, the authors write: A patient counted as having stable Graves' hyperthyroidism if no progression to ophthalmopathy occurred over 18 months of follow-up. Hyperthyroidism patients were newly diagnosed, with disease duration under 2 months, and aged 18 to 65 years. Exclusion was applied to patients with uncontrolled infections, other autoimmune diseases, pregnancy or lactation. Diagnoses relied on clinical symptoms, serum thyroxine and TRAb, thyroid ultrasound and orbital computed tomography. A first-round RT-PCR of the TCR CDR3 used the HTBI primer set with the Qiagen OneStep RT-PCR kit. Most expanded thyroid clonotypes (frequency above 0.001) were also found in blood, which suggests that blood repertoires may mirror thyroid immune responses. Ophthalmopathy was separated from stable hyperthyroidism by a 13 V-J signature model, with approximately 85% sensitivity and roughly 84% specificity obtained in cross-validation and 80%/75% obtained in testing. During validation, the model predicted progression to ophthalmopathy a median of about 6.5 months ahead of onset, with roughly 65% sensitivity and 72% to 80% specificity. To identify TCR V-J signatures that set the groups apart, the researchers used a discovery cohort of more than 95 patients, made up of roughly 45 with Graves' ophthalmopathy and some 56 with stable Graves' hyperthyroidism. Prospective prediction of ophthalmopathy was tested in an independent validation cohort consisting of 18 to 20 hyperthyroidism patients and 15 or so patients who later progressed to ophthalmopathy. The 100 or so discovery patients were divided at random into training and test sets in a 7:3 ratio. In addition, the study compared T-cell repertoires in thyroid tissue and in blood from about 6 Graves' hyperthyroidism patients. Once sampling was done, hyperthyroidism patients were given methimazole at a starting dose of 30 mg daily, whereas ophthalmopathy patients were given high-dose intravenous methylprednisolone. The libraries were constructed in a second round of multiplex PCR and then size-selected and purified. Sequencing of the libraries was done on an Illumina HiSeq2000 using paired-end 100 bp reads. SOAPnuke was used to process the raw data, with reads discarded if the reads contained adapters or uncalled bases, had a mean Phred below 15, or lacked an exact constant-primer or identifier match. High-quality paired reads were merged with COPE v1.2.5, and unique nucleotide sequences were defined as clonotypes. MiTCR v1.1 was used to align the clonotypes against IMGT TRBV, TRBD and TRBJ reference segments. Analysis was restricted to V-J combinations with a frequency above 0.0001, which covered roughly 99% of repertoires. The TCS score was defined as F50 (clonal expansion) divided by E x V (chaos), with BLOSUM62-based TCRdist calculated between CDR3 peptides within each V-J. Welch's t-statistics and random forest reduced 514 V-J features to 10 to 15, which were used in a naive Bayes classifier (R e1071). No statistical method was used to fix the sample size in advance, and group allocation was not hidden from the investigators. The paper reports TCR Vbeta CDR3 sequencing of approximately 130 peripheral blood samples: 43 ophthalmopathy, under 80 hyperthyroidism and around 17 progressor patients.

The chain links TRBV7-9 with TRBJ1-1, and TRBD1 matches 7 of the central bases. This material consisted of peripheral blood mononuclear cells (PBMCs), taken at new diagnosis, from a patient treated with antithyroid drugs. The TCR comes from a woman aged 30 to 39 with Graves disease. Donor details come from another sample of the same person, matched by shared clones. The CDR3 region reads CASSLPGQQAFF. The nucleotide sequence reads TGTGCCAGCAGCCTCCCGGGACAGCAAGCTTTCTTT.